The subject of this entry is one TCR beta chain. Antigen: not known. This sample's RNA came from whole unsorted tissue. Distant lung tissue was collected more than 3 cm away from the tumor edge. This sample stems from a study of tumor and adjacent non-tumor tissue in lung cancer. Study background: About 4.17 million productive TCRbeta reads were obtained per sample on average. Whole-study results and caveats: Significantly higher TCR diversity was found in tumor than normal lung.

This CDR3 comprises 13 residues. The V gene end was trimmed by 4 bases and the J gene end by 13 bases; junction bases not matched to a gene: 13. CDR1 and CDR2 (germline): SQVTM, ANQGSEA. The library came from three nested PCR rounds adapted from ARM-PCR protocols. TCRdb analysed the multiplex PCR reads with MiXCR anew, one entry per CDR3 protein. The table has around 99,000 distinct CDR3 sequences, about 61% seen once; the top ten hold 15% to 20%. J is TRBJ2-1 and V is TRBV29-1; 7 nucleotides match TRBD2. The specimen was distant non-tumor lung tissue. The sequence was obtained from a man between 60 and 70 years old with non-small cell lung cancer. CDR3 in DNA: TGCAGCGTTGGGTTGCTAGCGGATAATGGACAGTTCTTC. Protein product: CSVGLLADNGQFF.